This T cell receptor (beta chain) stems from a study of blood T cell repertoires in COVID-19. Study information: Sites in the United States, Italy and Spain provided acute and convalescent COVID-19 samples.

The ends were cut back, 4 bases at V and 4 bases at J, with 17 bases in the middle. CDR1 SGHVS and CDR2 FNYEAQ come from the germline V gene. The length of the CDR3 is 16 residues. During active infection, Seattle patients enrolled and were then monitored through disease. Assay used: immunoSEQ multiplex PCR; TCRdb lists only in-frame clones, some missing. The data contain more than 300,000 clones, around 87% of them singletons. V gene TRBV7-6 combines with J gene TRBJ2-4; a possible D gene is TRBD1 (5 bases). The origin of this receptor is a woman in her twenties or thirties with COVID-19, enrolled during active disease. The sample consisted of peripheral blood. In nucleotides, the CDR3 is TGTGCCAGCAGCTCCCTCGAATGGCAGGGAAAAAACATTCAGTACTTC. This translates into CASSSLEWQGKNIQYF.